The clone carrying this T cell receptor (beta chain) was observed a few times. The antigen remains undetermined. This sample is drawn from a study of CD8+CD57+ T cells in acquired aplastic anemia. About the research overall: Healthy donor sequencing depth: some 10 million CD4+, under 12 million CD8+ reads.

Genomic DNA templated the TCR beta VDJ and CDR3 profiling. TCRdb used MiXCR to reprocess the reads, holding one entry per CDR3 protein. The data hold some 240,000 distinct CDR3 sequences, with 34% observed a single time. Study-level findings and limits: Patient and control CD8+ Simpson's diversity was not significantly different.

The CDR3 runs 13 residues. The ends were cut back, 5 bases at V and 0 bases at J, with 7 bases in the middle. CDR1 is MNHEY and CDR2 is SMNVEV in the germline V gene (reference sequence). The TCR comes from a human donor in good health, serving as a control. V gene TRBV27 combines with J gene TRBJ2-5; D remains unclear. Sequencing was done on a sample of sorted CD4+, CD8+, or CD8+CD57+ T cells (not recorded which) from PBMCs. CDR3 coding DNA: TGTGCCAGCAGTCTCGCCTACCAAGAGACCCAGTACTTC. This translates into CASSLAYQETQYF.